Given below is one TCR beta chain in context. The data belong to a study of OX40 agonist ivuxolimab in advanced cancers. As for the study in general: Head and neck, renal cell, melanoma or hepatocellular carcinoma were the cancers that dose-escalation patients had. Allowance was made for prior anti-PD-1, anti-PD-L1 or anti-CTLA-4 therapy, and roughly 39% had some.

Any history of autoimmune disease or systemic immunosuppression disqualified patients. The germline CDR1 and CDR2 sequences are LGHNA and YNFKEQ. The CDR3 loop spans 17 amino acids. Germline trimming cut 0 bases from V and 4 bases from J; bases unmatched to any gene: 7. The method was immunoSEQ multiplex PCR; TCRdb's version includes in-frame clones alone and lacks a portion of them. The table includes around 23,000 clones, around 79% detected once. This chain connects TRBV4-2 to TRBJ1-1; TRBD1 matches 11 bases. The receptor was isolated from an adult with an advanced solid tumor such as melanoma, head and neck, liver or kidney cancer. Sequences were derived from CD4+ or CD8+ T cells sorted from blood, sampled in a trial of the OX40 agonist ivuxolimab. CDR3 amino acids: CASSQDGTGGLFTEAFF. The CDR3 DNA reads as TGTGCCAGCAGCCAAGACGGGACAGGGGGTCTCTTCACTGAAGCTTTCTTT.